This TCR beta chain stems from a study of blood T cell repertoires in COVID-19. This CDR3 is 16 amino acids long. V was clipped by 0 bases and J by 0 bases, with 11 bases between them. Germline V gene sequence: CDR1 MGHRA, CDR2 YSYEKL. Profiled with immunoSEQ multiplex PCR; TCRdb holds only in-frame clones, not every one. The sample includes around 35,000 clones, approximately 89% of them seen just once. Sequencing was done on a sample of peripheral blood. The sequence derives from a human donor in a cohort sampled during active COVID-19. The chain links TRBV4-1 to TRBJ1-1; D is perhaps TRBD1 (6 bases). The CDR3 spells CASSQEADSMNTEAFF. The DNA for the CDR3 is TGCGCCAGCAGCCAAGAGGCGGACAGCATGAACACTGAAGCTTTCTTT.